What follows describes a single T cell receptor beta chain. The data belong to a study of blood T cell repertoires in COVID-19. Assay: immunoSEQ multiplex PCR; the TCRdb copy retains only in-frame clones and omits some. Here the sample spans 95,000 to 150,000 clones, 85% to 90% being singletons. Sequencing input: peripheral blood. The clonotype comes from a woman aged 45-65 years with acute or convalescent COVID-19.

The CDR3 loop reads CAWSDGGIPGAGGVDTQYF. As DNA, the CDR3 is TGTGCCTGGAGTGATGGGGGGATACCCGGTGCAGGGGGTGTAGATACGCAGTATTTT. V and J are TRBV30 and TRBJ2-3; TRBD1 might be the D (7 bases). The CDR3 extends over 19 amino acids. The V gene's germline CDR1 is GTSNPN and CDR2 SVGIG (reference sequence). Trimming cost V 1 base and J 5 bases, with 28 bases left between them.